This T cell receptor (beta chain) was recorded in a study of blood T cell repertoires in COVID-19. Study context: Sites in the United States, Italy and Spain provided acute and convalescent COVID-19 samples.

Germline CDR1 SGHVS, CDR2 FQNEAQ. The CDR3 contains 16 residues. V trimming: 3 bases; J trimming: 4 bases; junction bases outside the gene matches: 7. Produced via immunoSEQ multiplex PCR; TCRdb's table is partial and in-frame only. The profile covers 200,000 to 250,000 clones, with 85% to 90% appearing a single time and roughly 14% taken by the ten largest. In terms of age and location, participants ranged from roughly 18 to 100 years and lived in approximately 26 US areas. Participant-reported clinical history was the basis for cohort assignment. The chain employs TRBV7-8 and TRBJ1-5; 9 bases match TRBD1. The TCR sequence derives from a woman aged 45-65 years with acute COVID-19. The sample consisted of PBMCs or T cells enriched from blood (not recorded which). The CDR3 DNA is TGTGCCAGCAGCTTTTCCGGGACAGGGAGAAATCAGCCCCAGCATTTT. Translated: CASSFSGTGRNQPQHF.